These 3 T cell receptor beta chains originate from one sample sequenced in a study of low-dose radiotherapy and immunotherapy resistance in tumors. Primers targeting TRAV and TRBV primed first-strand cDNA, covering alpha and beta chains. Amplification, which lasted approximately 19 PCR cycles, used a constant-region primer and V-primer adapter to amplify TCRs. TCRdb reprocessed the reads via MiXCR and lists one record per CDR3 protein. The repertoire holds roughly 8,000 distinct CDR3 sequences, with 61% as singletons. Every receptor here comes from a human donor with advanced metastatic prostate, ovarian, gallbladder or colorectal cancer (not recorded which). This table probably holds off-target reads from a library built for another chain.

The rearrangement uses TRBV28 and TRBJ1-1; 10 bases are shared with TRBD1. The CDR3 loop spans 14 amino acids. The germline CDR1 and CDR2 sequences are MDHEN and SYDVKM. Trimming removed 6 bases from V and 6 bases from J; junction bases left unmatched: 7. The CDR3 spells CASRTGQGSPEAFF. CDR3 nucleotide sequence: TGTGCCAGCAGGACGGGACAGGGGAGCCCTGAAGCTTTCTTT.

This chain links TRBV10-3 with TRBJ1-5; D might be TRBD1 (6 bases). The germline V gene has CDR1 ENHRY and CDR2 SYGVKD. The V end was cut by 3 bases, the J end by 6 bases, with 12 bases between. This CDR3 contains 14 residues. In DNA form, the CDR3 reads TGTGCCATCAGTGACCAGGGGAGGGCTCAGCCCCAGCATTTT. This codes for CAISDQGRAQPQHF.

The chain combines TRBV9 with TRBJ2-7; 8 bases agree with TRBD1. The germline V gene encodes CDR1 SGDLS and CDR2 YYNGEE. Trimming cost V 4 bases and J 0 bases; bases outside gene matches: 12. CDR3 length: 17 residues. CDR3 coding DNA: TGTGCCAGCAGCCCGGGGACAGGACTTTCGAGCTCCTACGAGCAGTACTTC. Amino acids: CASSPGTGLSSSYEQYF.